The 9 T cell receptor beta chains presented below share a single source sample, sequenced in a study of T cells in Graves' hyperthyroidism and ophthalmopathy. What was amplified from RNA transcripts were TCR beta CDR3 regions. During a first-round RT-PCR of the TCR CDR3, the HTBI primer set was used. TCRdb used MiXCR to reprocess the multiplex PCR reads, holding one entry per CDR3 protein. The sample contains about 770,000 distinct CDR3 sequences, about 17% of which appear only once. Sequencing was carried out using blood. The receptors originated from a woman aged 45-65 years with Graves' hyperthyroidism that later progressed to Graves' ophthalmopathy.

This clonotype was picked up many times. CDR3 loop: CSARDLGSLEAFF. As DNA, the CDR3 is TGCAGTGCTAGAGATCTCGGGAGTCTTGAAGCTTTCTTT. V and J are TRBV20-1 and TRBJ1-1; no firm D call. Looked up from germline, CDR1 is DFQATT and CDR2 is SNEGSKA (reference sequence). V lost 0 bases, J lost 7 bases, and 12 bases lay in between. This CDR3 comprises 13 residues.

V and J are TRBV5-1 and TRBJ2-5; TRBD1 agrees at 11 bases. CDR1 and CDR2 from the germline V gene are SGHRS and YFSETQ. Unmatched junction bases numbered 5, after V lost 2 bases and J lost 5 bases. CDR3 length: 15 residues. CDR3 loop: CASSFGQGARETQYF. In DNA, the CDR3 is TGCGCCAGCAGCTTCGGACAGGGGGCGCGGGAGACCCAGTACTTC.

The CDR3 loop is CSAKGSSASYEQYF. The DNA of the CDR3 is TGCAGTGCTAAAGGTTCGTCGGCTTCCTACGAGCAGTACTTC. This chain joins TRBV20-1 and TRBJ2-7; D ambiguous. The CDR3 is 14 amino acids. V was cut by 4 bases and J by 1 base, with 14 bases left in between. Germline V gene sequence: CDR1 DFQATT, CDR2 SNEGSKA (reference sequence).

The chain links TRBV3-1 to TRBJ1-4; TRBD1 is a possible D gene (6 bases). In germline, CDR1 is LGHDT, CDR2 YNNKEL (reference sequence). V lost 4 bases, J lost 7 bases, and 19 bases lay in between. This CDR3 is built from 16 residues. CDR3 sequence: CASSPSARGAGEKLFF. CDR3 sequence (DNA): TGTGCCAGCAGCCCGAGCGCCCGGGGGGCGGGTGAAAAACTGTTTTTT. Full variable domain (remainder filled in from reference TRBV3-1 and TRBJ1-4): DTAVSQTPKYLVTQMGNDKSIKCEQNLGHDTMYWYKQDSKKFLKIMFSYNNKELIINETVPNRFSPKSPDKAHLNLHINSLELGDSAVYFCASSPSARGAGEKLFFGSGTQLSVL.

This clonotype has a single count. This rearrangement joins TRBV5-5 to TRBJ2-7; 10 nucleotides match TRBD2. The J segment lost 5 bases and the V segment lost 2 bases, leaving 7 bases of the junction unmatched. This CDR3 region has 15 residues. Germline V CDR1 and CDR2: SGHKS, YYEKEE (reference sequence). CDR3 DNA: TGTGCCAGCAGCTTACCTAGCGGGGGAATTGACGAGCAGTACTTC. This encodes CASSLPSGGIDEQYF.

Ten or more counts support this clonotype. The rearrangement links TRBV7-2 to TRBJ1-2; TRBD1 is a possible D gene (5 bases). Germline V CDR1 and CDR2: SGHTA, FQGNSA. The CDR3 contains 15 residues. The germline V and J ends were trimmed by 5 bases and 6 bases, with 19 bases remaining between them. CDR3 amino acids: CASSIQGGEVDGYTF. The DNA for the CDR3 is TGTGCCAGCAGCATCCAAGGAGGGGAGGTTGATGGCTACACCTTC. Complete variable domain (other parts from reference TRBV7-2 and TRBJ1-2): GAGVSQSPSNKVTEKGKDVELRCDPISGHTALYWYRQSLGQGLEFLIYFQGNSAPDKSGLPSDRFSAERTGGSVSTLTIQRTQQEDSAVYLCASSIQGGEVDGYTFGSGTRLTVV.

This rearrangement joins TRBV7-2 to TRBJ2-4; 9 bases agree with TRBD1. This CDR3 is 16 amino acids long. The trim removed 5 bases at V and 8 bases at J, leaving 13 bases unmatched. Germline CDR1 is SGHTA and CDR2 is FQGNSA. Written as DNA, the CDR3 is TGTGCCAGCAGCCCAACAGGGGGCGTAAACATGGACATTCAGTACTTC. This sequence encodes CASSPTGGVNMDIQYF. The full variable domain, in which reference TRBV7-2 and TRBJ2-4 provide the parts outside the CDR3, is GAGVSQSPSNKVTEKGKDVELRCDPISGHTALYWYRQSLGQGLEFLIYFQGNSAPDKSGLPSDRFSAERTGGSVSTLTIQRTQQEDSAVYLCASSPTGGVNMDIQYFGAGTRLSVL.

V gene TRBV7-9 combines with J gene TRBJ2-1; D gene uncertain. This CDR3 contains 12 residues. Germline V gives CDR1 SEHNR, CDR2 FQNEAQ (reference sequence). Trimming removed 5 bases from V and 8 bases from J, with 10 bases in between. The CDR3 is CASSPPLYEQFF. DNA of the CDR3: TGTGCCAGCAGCCCCCCTCTGTATGAGCAGTTCTTC.

There are many counts of this clonotype. The chain links TRBV12-3 or TRBV12-4 to TRBJ1-3; TRBD1 might be the D (5 bases). Trimming shortened V by 3 bases and J by 5 bases, and 11 bases separated the two germline ends. The CDR3 contains 14 residues. CDR3 region: CASSFAGVRNTIYF. DNA for the CDR3: TGTGCCAGCAGTTTTGCGGGGGTGAGAAACACCATATATTTT.